This T cell receptor (beta chain) originates from a study of radiation and T cells in renal cell carcinoma. V was cut by 1 base and J by 3 bases, with 3 bases left in between. This CDR3 has 12 amino acids. Per germline, CDR1 SGHDN and CDR2 FVKESK. The time point: blood 4 weeks post-SBRT, at nephrectomy. Stated treatment: 15 Gy SBRT to primary tumor, nephrectomy 4 weeks later. Nephrectomy followed 15 Gy stereotactic body radiation by 4 weeks. Blood was sampled at baseline, 2 weeks and 4 weeks after SBRT. The tumor was a clear cell renal cell carcinoma. Sequencing used immunoSEQ multiplex PCR; TCRdb keeps in-frame clones, though not all of them. The sample has some 44,000 clones, around four fifths seen once.

The V and J genes are TRBV14 and TRBJ1-1, with D hard to call. The sequenced sample was blood, obtained from a patient whose treatment included radiotherapy and nephrectomy. This clonotype was obtained from a woman in her 70s with renal cell carcinoma. In nucleotides, the CDR3 is TGTGCCAGCAGCCAAGGGCACACTGAAGCTTTCTTT. It codes for CASSQGHTEAFF.